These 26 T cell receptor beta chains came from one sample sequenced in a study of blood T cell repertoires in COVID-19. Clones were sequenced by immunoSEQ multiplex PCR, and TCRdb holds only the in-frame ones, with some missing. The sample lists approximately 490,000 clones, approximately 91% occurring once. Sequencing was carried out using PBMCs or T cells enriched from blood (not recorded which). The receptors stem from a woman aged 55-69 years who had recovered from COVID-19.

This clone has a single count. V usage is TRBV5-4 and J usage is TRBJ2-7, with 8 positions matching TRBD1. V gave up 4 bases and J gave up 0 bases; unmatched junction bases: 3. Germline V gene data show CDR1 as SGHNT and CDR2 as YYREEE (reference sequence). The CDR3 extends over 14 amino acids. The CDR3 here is CASSPGQDSYEQYF. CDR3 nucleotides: TGTGCCAGCAGCCCGGGACAGGACTCCTACGAGCAGTACTTC.

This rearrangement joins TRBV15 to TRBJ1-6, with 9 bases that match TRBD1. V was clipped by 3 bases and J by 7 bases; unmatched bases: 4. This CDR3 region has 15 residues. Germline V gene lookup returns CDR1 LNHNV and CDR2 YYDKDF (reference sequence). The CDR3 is CATSRTTGGNSPLHF. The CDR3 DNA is TGTGCCACCAGCAGGACAACAGGGGGCAATTCACCCCTCCACTTT. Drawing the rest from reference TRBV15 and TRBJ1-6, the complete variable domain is DAMVIQNPRYQVTQFGKPVTLSCSQTLNHNVMYWYQQKSSQAPKLLFHYYDKDFNNEADTPDNFQSRRPNTSFCFLDIRSPGLGDTAMYLCATSRTTGGNSPLHFGNGTRLTVT.

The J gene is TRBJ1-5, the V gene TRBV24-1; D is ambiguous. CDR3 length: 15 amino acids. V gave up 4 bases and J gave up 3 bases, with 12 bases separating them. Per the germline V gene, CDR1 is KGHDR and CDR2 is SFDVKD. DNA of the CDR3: TGTGCCACCAGTGACCGTAGAGAGGTCAATCAGCCCCAGCATTTT. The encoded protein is CATSDRREVNQPQHF.

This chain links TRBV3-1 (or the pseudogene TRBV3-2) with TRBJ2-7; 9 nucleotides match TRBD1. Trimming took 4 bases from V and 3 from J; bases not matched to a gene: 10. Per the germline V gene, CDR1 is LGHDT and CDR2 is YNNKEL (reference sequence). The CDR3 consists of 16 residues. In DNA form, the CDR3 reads TGTGCCAGCAGCCGCGGCCGGACAGGGGAATACTACGAGCAGTACTTC. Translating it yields CASSRGRTGEYYEQYF.

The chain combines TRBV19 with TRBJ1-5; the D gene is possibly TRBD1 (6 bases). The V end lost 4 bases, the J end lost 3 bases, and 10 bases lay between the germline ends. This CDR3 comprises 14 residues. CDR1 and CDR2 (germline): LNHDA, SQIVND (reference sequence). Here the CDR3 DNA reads TGTGCCAGTAGTACGGACAGAACCAATCAGCCCCAGCATTTT. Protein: CASSTDRTNQPQHF.

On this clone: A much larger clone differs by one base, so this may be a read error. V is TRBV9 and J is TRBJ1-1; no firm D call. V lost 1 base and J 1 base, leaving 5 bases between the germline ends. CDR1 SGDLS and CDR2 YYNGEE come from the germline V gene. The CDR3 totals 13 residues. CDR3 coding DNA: TGTGCCAGCAGCGTAACAGAGAACACTGAAGCTTTCTTT. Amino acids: CASSVTENTEAFF. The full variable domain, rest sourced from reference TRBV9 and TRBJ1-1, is DSGVTQTPKHLITATGQRVTLRCSPRSGDLSVYWYQQSLDQGLQFLIQYYNGEERAKGNILERFSAQQFPDLHSELNLSSLELGDSALYFCASSVTENTEAFFGQGTRLTVV.

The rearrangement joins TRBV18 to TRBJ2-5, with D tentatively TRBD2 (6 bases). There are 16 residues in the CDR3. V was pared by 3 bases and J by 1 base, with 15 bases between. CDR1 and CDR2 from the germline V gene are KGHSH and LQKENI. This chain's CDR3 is CASSPKGGVGQETQYF. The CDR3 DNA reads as TGTGCCAGCTCACCTAAAGGCGGGGTAGGCCAAGAGACCCAGTACTTC.

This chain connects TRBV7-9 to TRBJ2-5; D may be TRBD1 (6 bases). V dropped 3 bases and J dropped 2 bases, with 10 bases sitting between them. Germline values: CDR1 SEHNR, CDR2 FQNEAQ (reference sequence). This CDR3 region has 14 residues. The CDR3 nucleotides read TGTGCCAGCAGCTTCCAGACAGGACAAGAGACCCAGTACTTC. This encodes CASSFQTGQETQYF.

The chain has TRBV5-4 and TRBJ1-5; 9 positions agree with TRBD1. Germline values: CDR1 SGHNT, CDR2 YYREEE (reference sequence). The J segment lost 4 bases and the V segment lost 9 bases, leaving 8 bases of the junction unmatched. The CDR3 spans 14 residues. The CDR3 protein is CANPDRGRNQPQHF. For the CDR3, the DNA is TGTGCCAATCCGGACAGGGGTAGGAATCAGCCCCAGCATTTT. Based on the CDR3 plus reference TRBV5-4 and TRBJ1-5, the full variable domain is ETGVTQSPTHLIKTRGQQVTLRCSSQSGHNTVSWYQQALGQGPQFIFQYYREEENGRGNFPPRFSGLQFPNYSSELNVNALELDDSALYLCANPDRGRNQPQHFGDGTRLSIL.

The CDR3 here is CASSLLRDRGYNSPLHF. CDR3 in DNA: TGTGCCAGCAGTCTACTCCGGGACAGGGGGTATAATTCACCCCTCCACTTT. V is TRBV27 and J is TRBJ1-6, with 11 bases identical to TRBD1. The CDR3 has 17 residues. Looked up from germline, CDR1 is MNHEY and CDR2 is SMNVEV (reference sequence). V lost 5 bases to trimming and J lost 4 bases; unmatched junction nucleotides: 7.

The CDR3 is CASSQPGQTNIQYF. In DNA, the CDR3 is TGTGCCAGCAGCCAGCCGGGACAGACAAACATTCAGTACTTC. The V gene is TRBV3-1 (or the pseudogene TRBV3-2), the J gene TRBJ2-4, with 7 positions matching TRBD1. V lost 3 bases and J lost 6; bases outside the gene matches: 5. Germline CDR1 LGHDT, CDR2 YNNKEL (reference sequence). This CDR3 is built from 14 residues.

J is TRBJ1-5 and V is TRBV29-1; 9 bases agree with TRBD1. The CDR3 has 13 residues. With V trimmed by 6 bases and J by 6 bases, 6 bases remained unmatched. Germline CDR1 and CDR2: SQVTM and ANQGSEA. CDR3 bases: TGCAGCGTGCTACAGGGGGCGGGTCAGCCCCAGCATTTT. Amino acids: CSVLQGAGQPQHF.

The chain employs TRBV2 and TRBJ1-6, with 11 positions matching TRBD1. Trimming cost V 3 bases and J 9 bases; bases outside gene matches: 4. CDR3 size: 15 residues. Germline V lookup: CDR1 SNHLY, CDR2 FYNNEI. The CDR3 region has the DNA TGTGCCAGCAGTGAGTCGGGACAGGGGGGTTCACCCCTCCACTTT. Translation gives CASSESGQGGSPLHF.

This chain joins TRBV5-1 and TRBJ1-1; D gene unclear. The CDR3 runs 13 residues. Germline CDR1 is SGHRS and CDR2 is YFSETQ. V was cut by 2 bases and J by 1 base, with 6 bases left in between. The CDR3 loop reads CASSFWPNTEAFF. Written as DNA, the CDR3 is TGCGCCAGCAGCTTTTGGCCGAACACTGAAGCTTTCTTT.

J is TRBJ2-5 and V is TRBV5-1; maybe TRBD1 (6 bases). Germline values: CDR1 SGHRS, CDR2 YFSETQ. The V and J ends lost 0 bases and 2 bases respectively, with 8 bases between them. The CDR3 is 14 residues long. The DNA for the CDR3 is TGCGCCAGCAGCTTGGGGACAGTACAAGAGACCCAGTACTTC. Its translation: CASSLGTVQETQYF.

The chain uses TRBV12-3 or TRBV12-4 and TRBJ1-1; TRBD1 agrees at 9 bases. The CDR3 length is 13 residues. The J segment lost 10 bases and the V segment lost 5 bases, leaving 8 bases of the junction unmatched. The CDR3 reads CASSRTGEDGAFF. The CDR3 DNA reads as TGTGCCAGCAGTCGGACAGGGGAGGACGGAGCTTTCTTT.

CDR3 loop: CASSYRDRVGYTF. Written as DNA, the CDR3 is TGTGCCAGTAGTTACCGGGACAGGGTTGGCTACACCTTC. J is TRBJ1-2 and V is TRBV19, with TRBD1 identical over 9 bases. The CDR3 covers 13 residues. Unmatched junction bases numbered 5, after V lost 5 bases and J lost 7 bases. Looked up from germline, CDR1 is LNHDA and CDR2 is SQIVND (reference sequence).

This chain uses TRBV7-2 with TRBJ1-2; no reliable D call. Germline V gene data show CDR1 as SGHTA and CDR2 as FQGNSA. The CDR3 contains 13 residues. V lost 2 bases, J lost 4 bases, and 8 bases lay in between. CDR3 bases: TGTGCCAGCAGCTTATCTCTACCCTATGGCTACACCTTC. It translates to CASSLSLPYGYTF.

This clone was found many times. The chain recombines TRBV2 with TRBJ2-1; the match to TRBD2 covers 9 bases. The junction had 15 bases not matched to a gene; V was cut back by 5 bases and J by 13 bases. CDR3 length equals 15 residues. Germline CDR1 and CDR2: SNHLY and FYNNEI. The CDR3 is CASSHEVNSGGQQFF. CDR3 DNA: TGTGCCAGCAGTCATGAGGTTAATAGCGGGGGTCAACAGTTCTTC.

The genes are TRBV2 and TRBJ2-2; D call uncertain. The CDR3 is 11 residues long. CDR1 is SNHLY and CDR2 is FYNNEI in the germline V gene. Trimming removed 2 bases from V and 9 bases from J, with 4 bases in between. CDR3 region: CASSEQRELFF. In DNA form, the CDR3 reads TGTGCCAGCAGTGAACAAAGGGAGCTGTTTTTT.

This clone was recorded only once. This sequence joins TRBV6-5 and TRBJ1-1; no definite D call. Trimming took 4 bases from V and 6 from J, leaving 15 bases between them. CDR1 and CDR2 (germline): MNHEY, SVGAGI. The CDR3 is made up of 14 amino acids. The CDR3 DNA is TGTGCCAGCAGTTTCTCCTGGGCGAAGCCTGAAGCTTTCTTT. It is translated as CASSFSWAKPEAFF.

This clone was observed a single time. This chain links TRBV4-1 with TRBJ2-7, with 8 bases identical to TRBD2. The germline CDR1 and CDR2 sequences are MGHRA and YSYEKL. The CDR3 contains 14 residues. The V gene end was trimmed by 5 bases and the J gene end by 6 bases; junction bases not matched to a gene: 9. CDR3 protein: CASSGFGGAGEQYF. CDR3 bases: TGCGCCAGCAGCGGTTTCGGGGGGGCCGGCGAGCAGTACTTC.

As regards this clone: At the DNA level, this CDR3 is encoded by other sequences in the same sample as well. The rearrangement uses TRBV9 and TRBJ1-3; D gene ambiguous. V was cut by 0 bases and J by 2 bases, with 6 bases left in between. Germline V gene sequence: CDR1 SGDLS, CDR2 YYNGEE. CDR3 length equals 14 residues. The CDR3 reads CASSVAGAGNTIYF. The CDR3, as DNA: TGTGCCAGCAGCGTAGCCGGGGCTGGAAACACCATATATTTT.

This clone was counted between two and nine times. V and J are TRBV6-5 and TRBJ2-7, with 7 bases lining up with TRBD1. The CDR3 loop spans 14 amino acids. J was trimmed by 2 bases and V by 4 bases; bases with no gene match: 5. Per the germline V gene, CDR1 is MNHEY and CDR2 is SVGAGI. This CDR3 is CASSSGTVTYEQYF. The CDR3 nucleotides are TGTGCCAGCAGTTCCGGGACAGTGACCTACGAGCAGTACTTC.

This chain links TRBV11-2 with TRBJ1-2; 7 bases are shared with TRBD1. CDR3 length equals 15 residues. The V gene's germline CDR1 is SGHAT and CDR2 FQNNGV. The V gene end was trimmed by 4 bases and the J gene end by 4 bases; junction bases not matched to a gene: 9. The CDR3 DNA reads TGTGCCAGCAGCTCACAGGGGCTTAGCGGCTATGGCTACACCTTC. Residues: CASSSQGLSGYGYTF.

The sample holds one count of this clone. The CDR3 DNA follows: TGTGCCATCAGCTCAGGATCGGCCGGGGAGCTGTTTTTT. Translation gives CAISSGSAGELFF. This sequence joins TRBV10-3 and TRBJ2-2; D is ambiguous. Trimming left V 6 bases short and J 6 bases short, with 11 bases between. CDR1 is ENHRY and CDR2 is SYGVKD in the germline V gene. The CDR3 sequence is 13 residues long.